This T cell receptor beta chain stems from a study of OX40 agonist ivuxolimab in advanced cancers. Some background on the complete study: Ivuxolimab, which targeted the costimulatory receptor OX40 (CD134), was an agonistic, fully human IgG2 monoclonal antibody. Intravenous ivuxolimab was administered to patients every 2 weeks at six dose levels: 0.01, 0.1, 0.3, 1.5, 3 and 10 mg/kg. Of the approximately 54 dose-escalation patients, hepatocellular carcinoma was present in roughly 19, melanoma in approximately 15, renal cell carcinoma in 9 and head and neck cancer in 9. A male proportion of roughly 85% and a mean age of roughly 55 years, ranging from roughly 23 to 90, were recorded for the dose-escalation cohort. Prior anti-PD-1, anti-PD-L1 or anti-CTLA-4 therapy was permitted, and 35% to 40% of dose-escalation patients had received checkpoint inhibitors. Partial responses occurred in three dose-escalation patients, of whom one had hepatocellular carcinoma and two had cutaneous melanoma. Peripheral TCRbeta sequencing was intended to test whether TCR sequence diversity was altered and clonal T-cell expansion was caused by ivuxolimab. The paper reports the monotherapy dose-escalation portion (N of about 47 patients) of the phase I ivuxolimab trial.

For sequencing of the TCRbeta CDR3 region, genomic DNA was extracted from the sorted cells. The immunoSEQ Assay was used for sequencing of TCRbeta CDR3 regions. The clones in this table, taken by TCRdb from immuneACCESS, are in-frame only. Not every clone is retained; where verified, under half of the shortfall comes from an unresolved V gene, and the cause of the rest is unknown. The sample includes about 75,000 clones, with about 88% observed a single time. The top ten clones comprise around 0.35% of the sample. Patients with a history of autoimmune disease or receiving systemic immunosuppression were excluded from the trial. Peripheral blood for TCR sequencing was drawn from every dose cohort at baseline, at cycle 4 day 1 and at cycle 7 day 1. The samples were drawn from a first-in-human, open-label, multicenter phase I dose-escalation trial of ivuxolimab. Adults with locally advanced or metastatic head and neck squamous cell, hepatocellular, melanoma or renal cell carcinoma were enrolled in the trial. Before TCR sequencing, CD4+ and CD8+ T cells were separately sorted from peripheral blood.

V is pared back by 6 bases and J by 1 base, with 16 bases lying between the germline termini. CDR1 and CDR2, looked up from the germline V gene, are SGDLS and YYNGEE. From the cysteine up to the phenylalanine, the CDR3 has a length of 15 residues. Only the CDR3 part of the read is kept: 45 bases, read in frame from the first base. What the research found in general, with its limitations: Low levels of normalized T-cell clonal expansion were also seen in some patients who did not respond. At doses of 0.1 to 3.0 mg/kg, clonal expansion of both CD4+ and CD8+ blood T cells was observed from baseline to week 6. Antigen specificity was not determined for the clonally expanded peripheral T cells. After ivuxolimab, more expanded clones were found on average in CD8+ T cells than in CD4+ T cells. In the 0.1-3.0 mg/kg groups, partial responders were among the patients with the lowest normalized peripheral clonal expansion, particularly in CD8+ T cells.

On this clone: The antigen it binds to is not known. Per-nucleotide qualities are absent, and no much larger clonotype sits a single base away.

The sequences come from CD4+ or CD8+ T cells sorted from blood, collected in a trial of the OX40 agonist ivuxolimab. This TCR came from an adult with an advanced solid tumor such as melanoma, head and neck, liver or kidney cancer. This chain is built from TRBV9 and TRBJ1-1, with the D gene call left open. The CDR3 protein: CASTRMGEANTEAFF. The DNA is TGTGCCAGCACTCGAATGGGTGAGGCGAACACTGAAGCTTTCTTT.